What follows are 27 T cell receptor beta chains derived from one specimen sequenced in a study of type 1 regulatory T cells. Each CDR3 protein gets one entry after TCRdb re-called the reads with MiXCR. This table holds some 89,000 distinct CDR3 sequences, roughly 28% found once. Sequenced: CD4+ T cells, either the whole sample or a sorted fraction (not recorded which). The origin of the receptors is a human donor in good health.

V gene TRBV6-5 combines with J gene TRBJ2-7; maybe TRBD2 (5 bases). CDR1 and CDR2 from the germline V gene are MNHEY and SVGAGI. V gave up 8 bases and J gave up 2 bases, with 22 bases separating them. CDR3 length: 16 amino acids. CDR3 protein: CASCPFPRGSTYEQYF. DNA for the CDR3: TGTGCCAGCTGTCCCTTTCCTCGCGGGTCGACCTACGAGCAGTACTTC.

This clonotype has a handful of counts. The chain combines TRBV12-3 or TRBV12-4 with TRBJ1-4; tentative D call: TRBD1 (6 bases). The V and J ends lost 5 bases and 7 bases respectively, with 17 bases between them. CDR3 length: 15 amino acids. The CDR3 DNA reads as TGTGCCAGCAGTACCCCACAGGGTTTATTTGAAAAACTGTTTTTT. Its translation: CASSTPQGLFEKLFF.

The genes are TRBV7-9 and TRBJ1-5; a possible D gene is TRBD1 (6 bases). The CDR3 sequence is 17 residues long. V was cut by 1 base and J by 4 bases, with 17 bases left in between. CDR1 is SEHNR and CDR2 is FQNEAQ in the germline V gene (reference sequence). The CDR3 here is CASSLEGGRTANQPQHF. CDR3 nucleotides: TGTGCCAGCAGCTTAGAGGGCGGGCGGACAGCAAATCAGCCCCAGCATTTT.

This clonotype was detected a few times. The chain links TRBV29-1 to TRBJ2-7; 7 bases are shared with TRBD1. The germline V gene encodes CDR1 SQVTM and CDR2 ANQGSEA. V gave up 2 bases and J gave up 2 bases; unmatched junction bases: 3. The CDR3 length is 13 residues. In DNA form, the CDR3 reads TGCAGCGTTGAAACGGGACAGCCCTACGAGCAGTACTTC. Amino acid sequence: CSVETGQPYEQYF.

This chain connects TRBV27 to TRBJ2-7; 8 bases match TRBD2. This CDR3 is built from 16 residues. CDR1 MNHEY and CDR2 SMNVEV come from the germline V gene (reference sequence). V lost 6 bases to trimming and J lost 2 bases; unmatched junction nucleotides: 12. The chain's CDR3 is CASRRSGVAGPYEQYF. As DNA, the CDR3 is TGTGCCAGCAGGCGTAGTGGGGTAGCGGGGCCCTACGAGCAGTACTTC.

In DNA form, the CDR3 reads TGTGCCAGCAGCTTAGCGGGGGACAGGATACGGAACGAGCAGTACTTC. Amino acid sequence: CASSLAGDRIRNEQYF. This sequence joins TRBV7-9 and TRBJ2-7, with 8 bases fitting TRBD1. J gave up 5 bases and V 0 bases, and 9 bases lay outside the gene matches. This CDR3 comprises 16 residues. Germline CDR1 and CDR2: SEHNR and FQNEAQ (reference sequence).

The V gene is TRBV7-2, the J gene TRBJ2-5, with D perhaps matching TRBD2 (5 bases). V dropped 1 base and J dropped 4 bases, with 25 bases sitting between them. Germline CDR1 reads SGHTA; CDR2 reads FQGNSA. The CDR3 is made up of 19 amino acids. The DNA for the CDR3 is TGTGCCAGCAGCTTAGTTTTGTTGTCAGCGGAAACTTACACAGAGACCCAGTACTTC. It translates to CASSLVLLSAETYTETQYF.

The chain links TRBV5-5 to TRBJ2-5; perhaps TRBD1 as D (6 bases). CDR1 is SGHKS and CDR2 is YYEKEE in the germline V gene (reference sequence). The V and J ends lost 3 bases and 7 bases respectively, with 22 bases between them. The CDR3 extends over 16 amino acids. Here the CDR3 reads CASSSIRSVRGGTQYF. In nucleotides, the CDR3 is TGTGCCAGCAGCTCCATCCGTAGCGTGAGAGGGGGGACCCAGTACTTC.

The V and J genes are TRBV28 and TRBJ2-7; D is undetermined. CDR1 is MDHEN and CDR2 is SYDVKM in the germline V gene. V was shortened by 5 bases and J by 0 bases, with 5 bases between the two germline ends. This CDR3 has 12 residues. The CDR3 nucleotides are TGTGCCAGCAGTGAGCTCTCCTACGAGCAGTACTTC. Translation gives CASSELSYEQYF.

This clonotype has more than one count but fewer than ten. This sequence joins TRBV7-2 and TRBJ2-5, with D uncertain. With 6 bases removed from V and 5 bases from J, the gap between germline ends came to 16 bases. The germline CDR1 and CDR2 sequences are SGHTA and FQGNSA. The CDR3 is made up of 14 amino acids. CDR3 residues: CASSSRIGQETQYF. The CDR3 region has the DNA TGTGCCAGCAGTTCACGTATAGGTCAGGAGACCCAGTACTTC. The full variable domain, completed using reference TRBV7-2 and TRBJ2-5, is GAGVSQSPSNKVTEKGKDVELRCDPISGHTALYWYRQSLGQGLEFLIYFQGNSAPDKSGLPSDRFSAERTGGSVSTLTIQRTQQEDSAVYLCASSSRIGQETQYFGPGTRLLVL.

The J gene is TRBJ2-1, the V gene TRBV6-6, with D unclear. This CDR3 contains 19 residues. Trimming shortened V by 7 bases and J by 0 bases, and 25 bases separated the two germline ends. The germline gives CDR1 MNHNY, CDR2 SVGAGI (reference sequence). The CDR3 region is CASTPSPFSAPRSYNEQFF. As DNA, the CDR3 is TGTGCCAGCACCCCGTCCCCGTTCTCAGCCCCTCGCTCCTACAATGAGCAGTTCTTC.

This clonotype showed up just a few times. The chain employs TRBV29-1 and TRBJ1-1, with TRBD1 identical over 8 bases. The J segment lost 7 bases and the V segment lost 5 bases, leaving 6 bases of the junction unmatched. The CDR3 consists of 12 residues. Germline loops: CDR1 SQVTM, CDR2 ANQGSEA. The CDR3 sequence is CSVNRGNVEAFF. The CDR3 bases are TGCAGCGTTAACAGGGGGAACGTTGAAGCTTTCTTT.

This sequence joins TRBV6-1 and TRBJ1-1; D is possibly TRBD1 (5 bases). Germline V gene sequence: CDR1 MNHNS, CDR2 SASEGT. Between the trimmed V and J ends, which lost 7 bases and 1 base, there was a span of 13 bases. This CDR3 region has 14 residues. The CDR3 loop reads CASNHGGRNTEAFF. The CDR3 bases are TGTGCCAGCAACCACGGGGGACGGAACACTGAAGCTTTCTTT.

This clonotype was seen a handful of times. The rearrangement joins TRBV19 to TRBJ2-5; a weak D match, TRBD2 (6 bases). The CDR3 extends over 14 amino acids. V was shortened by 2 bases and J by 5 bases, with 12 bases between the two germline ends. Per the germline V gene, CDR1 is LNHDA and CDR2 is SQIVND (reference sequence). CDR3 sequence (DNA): TGTGCCAGTAGTATACAGGGTGCGGGGGAGACCCAGTACTTC. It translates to CASSIQGAGETQYF.

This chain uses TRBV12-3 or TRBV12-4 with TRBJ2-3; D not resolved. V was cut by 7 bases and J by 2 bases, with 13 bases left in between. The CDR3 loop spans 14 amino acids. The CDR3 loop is CASMRREDTDTQYF. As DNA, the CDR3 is TGTGCCAGCATGAGGCGCGAGGACACAGATACGCAGTATTTT.

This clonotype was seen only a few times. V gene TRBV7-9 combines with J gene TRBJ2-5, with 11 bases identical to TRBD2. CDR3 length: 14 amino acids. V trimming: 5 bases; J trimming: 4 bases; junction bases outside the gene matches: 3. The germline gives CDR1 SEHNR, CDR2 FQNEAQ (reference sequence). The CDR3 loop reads CASSLGLAGETQYF. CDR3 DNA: TGTGCCAGCAGCCTCGGACTAGCGGGAGAGACCCAGTACTTC.

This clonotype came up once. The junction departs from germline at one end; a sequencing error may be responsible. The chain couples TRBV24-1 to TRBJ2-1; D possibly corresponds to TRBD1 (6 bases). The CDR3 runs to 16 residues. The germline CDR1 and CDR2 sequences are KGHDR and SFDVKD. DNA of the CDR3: TGTGCCACCATTGATCAAAACAGGGTATTCGGCAATGAGCAGTTCTTC. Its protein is CATIDQNRVFGNEQFF.

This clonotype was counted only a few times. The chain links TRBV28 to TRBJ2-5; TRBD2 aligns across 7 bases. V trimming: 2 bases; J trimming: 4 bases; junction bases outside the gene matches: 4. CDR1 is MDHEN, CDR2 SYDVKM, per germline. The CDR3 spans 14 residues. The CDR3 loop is CASSLGGVGETQYF. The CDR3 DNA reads TGTGCCAGCAGTTTAGGGGGGGTCGGAGAGACCCAGTACTTC.

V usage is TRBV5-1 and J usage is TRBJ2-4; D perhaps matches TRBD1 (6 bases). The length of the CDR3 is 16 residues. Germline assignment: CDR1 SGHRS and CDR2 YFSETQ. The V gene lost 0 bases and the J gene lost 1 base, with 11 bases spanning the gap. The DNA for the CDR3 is TGCGCCAGCAGCTTGGATACAGGGACGGCCAAAAACATTCAGTACTTC. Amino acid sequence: CASSLDTGTAKNIQYF.

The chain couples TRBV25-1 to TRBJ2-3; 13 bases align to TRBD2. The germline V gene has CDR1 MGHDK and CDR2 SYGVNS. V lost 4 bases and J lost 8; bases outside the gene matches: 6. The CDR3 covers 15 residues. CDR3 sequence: CASSAFGTSGATQYF. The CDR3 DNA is TGTGCCAGCAGTGCCTTCGGGACTAGCGGGGCTACGCAGTATTTT.

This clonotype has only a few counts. CDR3 protein: CASSPALRGETQYF. The DNA of the CDR3 is TGTGCCAGCAGCCCGGCCCTTCGCGGGGAGACCCAGTACTTC. The chain employs TRBV7-2 and TRBJ2-5, with D maybe TRBD2 (5 bases). The CDR3 covers 14 residues. Trimming left V 5 bases short and J 5 bases short, with 15 bases between. CDR1 and CDR2 from the germline V gene are SGHTA and FQGNSA.

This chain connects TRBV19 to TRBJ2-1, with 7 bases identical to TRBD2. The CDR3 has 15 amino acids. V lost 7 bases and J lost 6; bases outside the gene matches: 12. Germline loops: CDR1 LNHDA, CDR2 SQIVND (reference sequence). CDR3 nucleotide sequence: TGTGCCAGTAATGATCACTACAGCGGGGCCAATGAGCAGTTCTTC. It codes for CASNDHYSGANEQFF.

The CDR3 DNA is TGTGCCAGCAGGGCTAGCGGGAGCGCCTACAATGAGCAGTTCTTC. Its protein product is CASRASGSAYNEQFF. The chain has TRBV2 and TRBJ2-1; 10 nucleotides match TRBD2. The CDR3 is made up of 15 amino acids. Germline V CDR1 and CDR2: SNHLY, FYNNEI. With 6 bases clipped from V and 2 bases from J, the junction kept 4 bases outside the gene matches.

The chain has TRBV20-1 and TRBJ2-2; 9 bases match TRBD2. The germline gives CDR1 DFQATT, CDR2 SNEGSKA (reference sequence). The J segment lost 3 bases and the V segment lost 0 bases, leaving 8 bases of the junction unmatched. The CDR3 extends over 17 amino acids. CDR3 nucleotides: TGCAGTGCTAGAGATATAGCGGGAGATCGTTACACCGGGGAGCTGTTTTTT. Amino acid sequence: CSARDIAGDRYTGELFF.

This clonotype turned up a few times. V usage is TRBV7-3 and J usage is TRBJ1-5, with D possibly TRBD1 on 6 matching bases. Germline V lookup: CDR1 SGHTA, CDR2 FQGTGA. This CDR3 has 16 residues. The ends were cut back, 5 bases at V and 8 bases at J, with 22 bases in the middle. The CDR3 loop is CASSPPAQGFGEPQHF. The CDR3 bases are TGTGCCAGCAGCCCTCCCGCGCAGGGGTTCGGAGAGCCCCAGCATTTT.

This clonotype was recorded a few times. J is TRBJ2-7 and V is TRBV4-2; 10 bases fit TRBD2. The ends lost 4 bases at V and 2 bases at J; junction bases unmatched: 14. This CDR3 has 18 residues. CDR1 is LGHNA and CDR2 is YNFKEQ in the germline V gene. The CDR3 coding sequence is TGTGCCAGCAGCCGGGGGAGCGGGAGGGCCCTGGGGACCTACGAGCAGTACTTC. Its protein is CASSRGSGRALGTYEQYF.

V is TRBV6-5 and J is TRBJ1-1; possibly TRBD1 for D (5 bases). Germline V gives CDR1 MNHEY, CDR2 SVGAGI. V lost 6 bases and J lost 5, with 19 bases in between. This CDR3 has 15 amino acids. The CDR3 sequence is CASSRPGGGRTEAFF. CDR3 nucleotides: TGTGCCAGCAGCCGCCCGGGCGGGGGAAGGACTGAAGCTTTCTTT.